Following are 17 T cell receptor beta chains from one sample sequenced in a study of T cells in Graves' hyperthyroidism and ophthalmopathy. Amplified regions were TCR beta CDR3 sequences from RNA transcripts. A first-round RT-PCR of the TCR CDR3 used the HTBI primer set. TCRdb recomputed calls from the multiplex PCR reads with MiXCR, one row per CDR3 protein. The data show 300,000 or so distinct CDR3 sequences, approximately 15% seen once. The sequencing sample was made of blood. These receptor sequences come from an older woman with Graves' ophthalmopathy.

This clonotype was observed many times. The V gene is TRBV15, the J gene TRBJ1-5; TRBD1 matches 8 bases. V lost 4 bases and J lost 4; bases outside the gene matches: 9. The germline CDR1 and CDR2 sequences are LNHNV and YYDKDF (reference sequence). This CDR3 is built from 16 residues. DNA of the CDR3: TGTGCCACCAGCATTACCGGGACAGGCAAAAATCAGCCCCAGCATTTT. Translation gives CATSITGTGKNQPQHF.

Remarks on this clonotype: At one boundary the junction diverges from the germline segment, which might be a read error. This chain links TRBV6-1 with TRBJ2-3; 12 nucleotides line up with TRBD2. The germline V gene has CDR1 MNHNS and CDR2 SASEGT. This CDR3 has 14 residues. The CDR3 region has the DNA TGCGCCAGCACCGGACTAGCGGGATCAGATACGCAGTATTTT. Its translation: CASTGLAGSDTQYF.

This clonotype was detected many times. V usage is TRBV6-2 or TRBV6-3 and J usage is TRBJ1-1; D perhaps matches TRBD1 (6 bases). V was clipped by 8 bases and J by 3 bases, with 13 bases between them. The CDR3 extends over 13 amino acids. Germline V gene sequence: CDR1 MNHEY, CDR2 SVGEGT. The CDR3, as DNA: TGTGCCAGCTGCTACAGGGAGGACACTGAAGCTTTCTTT. Its protein is CASCYREDTEAFF.

This chain joins TRBV4-3 and TRBJ1-2; 8 bases match TRBD1. This CDR3 is built from 15 residues. V lost 4 bases to trimming and J lost 2 bases; unmatched junction nucleotides: 6. The germline gives CDR1 LGHNA, CDR2 YSLEER. The CDR3 reads CASSRWTGTNYGYTF. Here the CDR3 DNA reads TGCGCCAGCAGCCGATGGACAGGGACCAACTATGGCTACACCTTC.

This clonotype was counted many times. The chain couples TRBV30 to TRBJ1-2; 7 nucleotides agree with TRBD1. Germline values: CDR1 GTSNPN, CDR2 SVGIG (reference sequence). The CDR3 has 13 residues. Trimming removed 1 base from V and 4 bases from J; junction bases left unmatched: 3. Here the CDR3 reads CAWSGQGPYGYTF. In DNA, the CDR3 is TGTGCCTGGAGTGGACAGGGCCCCTATGGCTACACCTTC.

The chain carries TRBV7-3 and TRBJ2-6; the match to TRBD1 covers 8 bases. The CDR3 spans 16 residues. The junction had 2 bases not matched to a gene; V was cut back by 4 bases and J by 0 bases. Germline CDR1 and CDR2: SGHTA and FQGTGA. CDR3 protein: CASSWTGNSGANVLTF. DNA of the CDR3: TGTGCCAGCAGCTGGACAGGGAACTCTGGGGCCAACGTCCTGACTTTC.

This clonotype was detected many times. The chain recombines TRBV3-1 with TRBJ2-5, with D maybe TRBD2 (6 bases). V shed 0 bases and J shed 9 bases, with 17 bases lying between them. The CDR3 contains 15 residues. Looked up from germline, CDR1 is LGHDT and CDR2 is YNNKEL (reference sequence). The chain's CDR3 is CASSQDLYQGGAQYF. The DNA for the CDR3 is TGTGCCAGCAGCCAAGATCTGTACCAGGGAGGAGCCCAGTACTTC.

This clonotype was detected ten times or more. V is TRBV18 and J is TRBJ2-5; D may be TRBD1 (5 bases). The CDR3 is 15 residues long. The V gene's germline CDR1 is KGHSH and CDR2 LQKENI. V lost 4 bases, J lost 2 bases, and 14 bases lay in between. CDR3 coding DNA: TGTGCCAGCTCACTGCGACAGAACCCTCAAGAGACCCAGTACTTC. It encodes CASSLRQNPQETQYF.

The rearrangement uses TRBV20-1 and TRBJ2-5, with TRBD2 identical over 8 bases. V gave up 0 bases and J gave up 7 bases; unmatched junction bases: 7. This CDR3 has 14 residues. The germline V gene encodes CDR1 DFQATT and CDR2 SNEGSKA (reference sequence). For the CDR3, the DNA is TGCAGTGCTAGAGACAGGACTAGCAGTGTGACCCAGTACTTC. This gives the protein CSARDRTSSVTQYF.

In this sample, this clonotype turned up many times. The chain combines TRBV3-1 with TRBJ2-7; D is unresolved. The CDR3 length is 12 residues. Per the germline V gene, CDR1 is LGHDT and CDR2 is YNNKEL (reference sequence). Between the trimmed V and J ends, which lost 2 bases and 4 bases, there was a span of 6 bases. CDR3 DNA sequence: TGTGCCAGCAGCCAAACCCATTACGAGCAGTACTTC. This sequence encodes CASSQTHYEQYF.

In this sample, this clonotype turned up many times. The chain has TRBV7-3 and TRBJ1-2; D gene ambiguous. In germline, CDR1 is SGHTA, CDR2 FQGTGA. V lost 5 bases, J lost 5 bases, and 15 bases lay in between. CDR3 length equals 14 residues. CDR3 sequence (DNA): TGTGCCAGCAGCCTAAAAGGCGGTCAATATGGCTACACCTTC. It specifies CASSLKGGQYGYTF.

This clonotype has ten or more counts. An end of the junction differs from the germline gene, which may be a read error. This chain links TRBV7-2 with TRBJ1-5, with D uncertain. Germline CDR1 and CDR2: SGHTA and FQGNSA. The CDR3 has 16 residues. The CDR3 DNA is TGTGCCAGCAGCCTAGCGGTAGGGAGAGGTAATCAGCCCCAGCATTTT. Its translation: CASSLAVGRGNQPQHF.

This sequence joins TRBV6-1 and TRBJ1-5, with D maybe TRBD1 (6 bases). CDR3 size: 17 residues. Germline V lookup: CDR1 MNHNS, CDR2 SASEGT. Trimming left V 4 bases short and J 3 bases short, with 19 bases between. The CDR3 is CASSVSADRNYNQPQHF. The CDR3 DNA is TGTGCCAGCAGTGTAAGTGCGGACAGAAATTACAATCAGCCCCAGCATTTT.

A few counts support this clonotype. The chain is built from TRBV20-1 and TRBJ2-2, with D perhaps matching TRBD2 (6 bases). Germline values: CDR1 DFQATT, CDR2 SNEGSKA (reference sequence). The CDR3 runs 15 residues. Trimming left V 5 bases short and J 5 bases short, with 18 bases between. The CDR3 bases are TGCAGTGCTGTCACCGGGACTGTGGGGACCGGGGAGCTGTTTTTT. It encodes CSAVTGTVGTGELFF.

V gene TRBV29-1 combines with J gene TRBJ1-1; D is uncertain. CDR3 length equals 12 residues. V shed 7 bases and J shed 1 base, with 10 bases lying between them. CDR1 and CDR2 from the germline V gene are SQVTM and ANQGSEA. Here the CDR3 reads CSAEIRNTEAFF. The CDR3 DNA is TGCAGCGCCGAAATAAGGAACACTGAAGCTTTCTTT.

J is TRBJ1-2 and V is TRBV15, with no clear D. Looked up from germline, CDR1 is LNHNV and CDR2 is YYDKDF (reference sequence). The V end lost 3 bases, the J end lost 0 bases, and 8 bases lay between the germline ends. The CDR3 has 14 amino acids. The CDR3 sequence: CATSRARTNYGYTF. The CDR3 nucleotides are TGTGCCACCAGCAGGGCCAGGACTAACTATGGCTACACCTTC.

This clonotype was picked up many times. The chain carries TRBV7-9 and TRBJ2-3, with 15 bases matching TRBD2. Germline assignment: CDR1 SEHNR and CDR2 FQNEAQ (reference sequence). The CDR3 loop spans 17 amino acids. Unmatched junction bases numbered 8, after V lost 5 bases and J lost 5 bases. CDR3 in DNA: TGTGCCAGCAGCCTCCACCCGGGACTAGCGGGAGGAGATACGCAGTATTTT. This sequence encodes CASSLHPGLAGGDTQYF.